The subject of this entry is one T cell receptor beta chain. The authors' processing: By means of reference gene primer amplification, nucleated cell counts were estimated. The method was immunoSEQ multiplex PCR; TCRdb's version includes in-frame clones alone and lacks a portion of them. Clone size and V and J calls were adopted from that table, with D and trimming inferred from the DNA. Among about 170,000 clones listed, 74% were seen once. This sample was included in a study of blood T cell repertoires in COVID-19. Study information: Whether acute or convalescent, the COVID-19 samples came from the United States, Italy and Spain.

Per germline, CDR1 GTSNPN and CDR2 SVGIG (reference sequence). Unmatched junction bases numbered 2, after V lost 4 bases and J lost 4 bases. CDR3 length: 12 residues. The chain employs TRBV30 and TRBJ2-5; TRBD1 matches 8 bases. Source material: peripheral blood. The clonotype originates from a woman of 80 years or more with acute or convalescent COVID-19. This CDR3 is CAWTGGGETQYF. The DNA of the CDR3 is TGTGCCTGGACAGGGGGCGGAGAGACCCAGTACTTC.